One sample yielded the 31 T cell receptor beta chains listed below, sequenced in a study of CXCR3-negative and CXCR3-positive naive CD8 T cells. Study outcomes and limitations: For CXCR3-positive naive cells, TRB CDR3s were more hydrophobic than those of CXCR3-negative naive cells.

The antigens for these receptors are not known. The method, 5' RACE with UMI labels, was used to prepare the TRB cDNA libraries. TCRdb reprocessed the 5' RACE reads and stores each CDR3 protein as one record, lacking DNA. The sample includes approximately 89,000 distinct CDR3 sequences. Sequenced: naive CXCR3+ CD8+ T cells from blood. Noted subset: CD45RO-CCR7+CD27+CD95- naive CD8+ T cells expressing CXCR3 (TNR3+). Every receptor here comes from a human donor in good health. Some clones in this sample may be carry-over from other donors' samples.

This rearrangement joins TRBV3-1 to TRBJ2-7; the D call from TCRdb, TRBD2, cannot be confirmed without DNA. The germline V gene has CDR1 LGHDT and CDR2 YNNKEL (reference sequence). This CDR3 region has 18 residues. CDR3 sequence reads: CASSQDLLEAASSYEQYF.

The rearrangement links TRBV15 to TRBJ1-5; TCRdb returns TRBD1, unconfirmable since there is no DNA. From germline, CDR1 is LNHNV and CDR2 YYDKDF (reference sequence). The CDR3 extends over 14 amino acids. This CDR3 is CATSSSVGNQPQHF.

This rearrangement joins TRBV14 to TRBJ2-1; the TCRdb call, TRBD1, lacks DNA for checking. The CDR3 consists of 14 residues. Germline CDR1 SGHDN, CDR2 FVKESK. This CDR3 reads CASARTGGYNEQFF. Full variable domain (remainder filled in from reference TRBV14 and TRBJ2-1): EAGVTQFPSHSVIEKGQTVTLRCDPISGHDNLYWYRRVMGKEIKFLLHFVKESKQDESGMPNNRFLAERTGGTYSTLKVQPAELEDSGVYFCASARTGGYNEQFFGPGTRLTVL.

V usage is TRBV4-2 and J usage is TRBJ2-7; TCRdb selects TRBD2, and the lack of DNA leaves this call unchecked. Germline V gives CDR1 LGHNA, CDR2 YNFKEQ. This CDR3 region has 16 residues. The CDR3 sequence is CASSQEGLPLSYEQYF.

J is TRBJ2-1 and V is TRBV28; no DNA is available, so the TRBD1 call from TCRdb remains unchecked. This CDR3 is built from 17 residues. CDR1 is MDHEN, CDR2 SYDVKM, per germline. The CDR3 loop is CASSLFPGDDPDNEQFF.

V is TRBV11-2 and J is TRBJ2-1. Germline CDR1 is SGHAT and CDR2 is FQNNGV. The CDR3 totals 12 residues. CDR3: CASSTINNEQFF.

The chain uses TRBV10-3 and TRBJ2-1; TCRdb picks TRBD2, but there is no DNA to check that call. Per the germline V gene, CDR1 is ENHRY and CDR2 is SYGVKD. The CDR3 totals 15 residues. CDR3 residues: CAIRDPGLGPEGQFF.

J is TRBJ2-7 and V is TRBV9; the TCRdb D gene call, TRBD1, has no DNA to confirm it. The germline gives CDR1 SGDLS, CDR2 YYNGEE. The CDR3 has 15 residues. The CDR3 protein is CASSVTGQGIDEQYF.

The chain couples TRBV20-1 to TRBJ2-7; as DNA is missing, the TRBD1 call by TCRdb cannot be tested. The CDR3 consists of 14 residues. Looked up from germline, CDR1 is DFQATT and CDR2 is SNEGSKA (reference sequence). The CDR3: CSASHAGAGYEQYF.

This CDR3 reads CASRPPGQNSPLHF. This chain joins TRBV19 and TRBJ1-6; the TCRdb call, TRBD1, lacks DNA for checking. Looked up from germline, CDR1 is LNHDA and CDR2 is SQIVND (reference sequence). The CDR3 extends over 14 amino acids.

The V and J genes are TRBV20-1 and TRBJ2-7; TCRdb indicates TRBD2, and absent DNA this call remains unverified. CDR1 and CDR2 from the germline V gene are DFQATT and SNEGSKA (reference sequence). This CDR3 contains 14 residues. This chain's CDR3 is CSARLPPGAYEQYF.

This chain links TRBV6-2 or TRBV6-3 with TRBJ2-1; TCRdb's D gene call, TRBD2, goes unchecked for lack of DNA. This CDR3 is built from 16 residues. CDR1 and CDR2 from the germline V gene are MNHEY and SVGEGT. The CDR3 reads CASLDSGDYLYNEQFF.

The CDR3 sequence: CASSLAFLKQKGGEQFF. This chain connects TRBV12-3 or TRBV12-4 to TRBJ2-1; the TCRdb call, TRBD1, lacks DNA for checking. The CDR3 is 17 residues long.

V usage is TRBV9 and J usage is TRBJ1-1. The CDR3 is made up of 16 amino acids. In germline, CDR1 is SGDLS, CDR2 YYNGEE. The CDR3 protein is CASSVLSELMNTEAFF.

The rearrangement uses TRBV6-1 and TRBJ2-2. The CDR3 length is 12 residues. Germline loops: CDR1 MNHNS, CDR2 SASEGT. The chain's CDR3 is CASGTNTGELFF.

CDR3 residues: CSAPLLGRSYEQYF. The chain joins TRBV20-1 to TRBJ2-7; the TRBD2 assignment by TCRdb is unverifiable without DNA. The CDR3 covers 14 residues. Germline V lookup: CDR1 DFQATT, CDR2 SNEGSKA (reference sequence).

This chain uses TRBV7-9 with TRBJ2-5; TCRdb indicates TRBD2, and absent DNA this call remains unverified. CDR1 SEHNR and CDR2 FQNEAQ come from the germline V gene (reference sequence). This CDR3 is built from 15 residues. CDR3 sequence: CASSSSGGRVETQYF.

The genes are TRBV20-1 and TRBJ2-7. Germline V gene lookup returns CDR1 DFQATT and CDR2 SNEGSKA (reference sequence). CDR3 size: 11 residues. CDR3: CSARDELTQYF.

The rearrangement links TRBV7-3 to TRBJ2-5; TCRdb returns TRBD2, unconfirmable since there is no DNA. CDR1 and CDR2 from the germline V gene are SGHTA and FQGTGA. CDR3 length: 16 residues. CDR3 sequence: CASSSGSGGAQETQYF.

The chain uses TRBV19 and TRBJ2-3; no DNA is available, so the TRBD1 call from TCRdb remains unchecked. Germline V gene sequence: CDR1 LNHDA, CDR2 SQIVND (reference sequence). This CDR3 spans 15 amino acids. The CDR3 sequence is CASSLGVTSTDTQYF.

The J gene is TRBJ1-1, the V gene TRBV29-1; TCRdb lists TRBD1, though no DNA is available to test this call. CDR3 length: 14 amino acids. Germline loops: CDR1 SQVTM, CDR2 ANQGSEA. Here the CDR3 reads CSVESGTGSAEAFF. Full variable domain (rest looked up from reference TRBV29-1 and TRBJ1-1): SAVISQKPSRDICQRGTSLTIQCQVDSQVTMMFWYRQQPGQSLTLIATANQGSEATYESGFVIDKFPISRPNLTFSTLTVSNMSPEDSSIYLCSVESGTGSAEAFFGQGTRLTVV.

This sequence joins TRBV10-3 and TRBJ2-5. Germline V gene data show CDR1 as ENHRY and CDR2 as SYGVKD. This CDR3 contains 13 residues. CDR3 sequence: CAIRGVEEETQYF.

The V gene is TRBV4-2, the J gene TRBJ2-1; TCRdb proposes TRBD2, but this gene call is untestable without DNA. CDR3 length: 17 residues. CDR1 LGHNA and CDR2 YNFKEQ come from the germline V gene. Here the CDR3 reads CASSQEEGRAAYNEQFF.

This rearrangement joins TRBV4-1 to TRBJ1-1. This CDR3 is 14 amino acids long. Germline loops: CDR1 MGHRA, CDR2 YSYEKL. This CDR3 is CASSQDEGSTEAFF.

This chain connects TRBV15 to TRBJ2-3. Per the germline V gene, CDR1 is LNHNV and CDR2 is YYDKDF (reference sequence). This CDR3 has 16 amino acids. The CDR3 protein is CATSRDPPTSTDTQYF.

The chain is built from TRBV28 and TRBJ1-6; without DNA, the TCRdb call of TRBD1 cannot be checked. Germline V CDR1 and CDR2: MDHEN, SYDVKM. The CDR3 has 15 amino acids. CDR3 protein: CASSLGTGNISPLHF. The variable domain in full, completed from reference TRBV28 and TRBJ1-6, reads DVKVTQSSRYLVKRTGEKVFLECVQDMDHENMFWYRQDPGLGLRLIYFSYDVKMKEKGDIPEGYSVSREKKERFSLILESASTNQTSMYLCASSLGTGNISPLHFGNGTRLTVT.

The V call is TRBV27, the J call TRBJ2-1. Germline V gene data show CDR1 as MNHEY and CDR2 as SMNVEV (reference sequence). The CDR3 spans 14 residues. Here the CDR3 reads CASSAGGSYNEQFF.

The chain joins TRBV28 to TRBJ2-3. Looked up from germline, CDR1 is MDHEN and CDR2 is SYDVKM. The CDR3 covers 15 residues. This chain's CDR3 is CASSPDWPDTDTQYF.

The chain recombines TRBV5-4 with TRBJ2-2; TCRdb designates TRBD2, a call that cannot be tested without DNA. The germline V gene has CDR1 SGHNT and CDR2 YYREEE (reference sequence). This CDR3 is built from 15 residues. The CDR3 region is CASSSTSGGAGELFF.

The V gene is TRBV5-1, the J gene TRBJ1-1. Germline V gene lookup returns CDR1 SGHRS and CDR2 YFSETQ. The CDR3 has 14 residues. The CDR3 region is CASSLAAENTEAFF.

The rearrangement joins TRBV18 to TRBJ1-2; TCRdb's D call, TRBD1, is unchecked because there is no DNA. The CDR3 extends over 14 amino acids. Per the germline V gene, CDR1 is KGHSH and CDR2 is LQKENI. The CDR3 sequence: CASRSTGADYGYTF.